Here is one T cell receptor beta chain with its context. Its antigen remains unidentified. This sample is part of a study of T cell repertoires in cytomegalovirus infection. Study as a whole: Recently described HLA-C-restricted plus well-studied HLA-B-restricted CMV epitopes were used. Signatures in public TCR beta sequences pointed to both CMV infection and matching HLA type.

General study points: Ex vivo responses were dominated by HLA-C-restricted CMV-specific TCR beta clonotypes.

Each CDR3 protein gets one entry after TCRdb re-called the reads with MiXCR. The sample has fewer than 55,000 distinct CDR3 sequences; roughly a fifth are singletons. The receptor was derived from a human donor in good health (CMV status not recorded). Some clones in this sample may be carry-over from other donors' samples. The sample here was CD8+ T cells from cultured PBMCs, taken from culture after CMV antigen stimulation.

The CDR3 is CSGARIGQGNYGYTF. The CDR3 bases are TGCAGCGGTGCGAGAATTGGACAGGGAAACTATGGCTACACCTTC. The chain is built from TRBV29-1 and TRBJ1-2, with 8 nucleotides matching TRBD1. V gave up 7 bases and J gave up 2 bases; unmatched junction bases: 12. Looked up from germline, CDR1 is SQVTM and CDR2 is ANQGSEA. The CDR3 loop spans 15 amino acids.